The 30 T cell receptor beta chains in this list originate from one sample, sequenced in a study of T cell repertoires in cytomegalovirus infection. Each CDR3 protein is one row after TCRdb ran MiXCR on the reads. The sample holds approximately 140,000 distinct CDR3 sequences, approximately 9.2% seen once. The sample consisted of PBMCs. All receptors come from a human donor in good health (CMV status not recorded). Some clones in this sample may be carry-over from other donors' samples.

The table lists this clonotype with a few counts. J is TRBJ2-3 and V is TRBV2, with D tentatively TRBD1 (5 bases). The CDR3 runs 13 residues. V shed 1 base and J shed 7 bases, with 9 bases lying between them. Germline V gene lookup returns CDR1 SNHLY and CDR2 FYNNEI. For the CDR3, the DNA is TGTGCCAGCAGTGAAGAAAGACAGTATACGCAGTATTTT. Protein sequence: CASSEERQYTQYF.

The gene calls are TRBV2 and TRBJ1-1; no reliable D call. The CDR3 has 11 residues. The germline V gene has CDR1 SNHLY and CDR2 FYNNEI. V lost 4 bases and J lost 7, with 7 bases in between. In DNA form, the CDR3 reads TGTGCCAGCAGTGCAGAAGTTGAAGCTTTCTTT. Its translation is CASSAEVEAFF.

The genes are TRBV29-1 and TRBJ2-1; D is unresolved. Trimming pared 5 bases from V and 3 bases from J, leaving 8 bases between. CDR3 length: 12 residues. Germline V lookup: CDR1 SQVTM, CDR2 ANQGSEA. The CDR3 DNA sequence: TGCAGCGTTCCTTGGGGCTACAATGAGCAGTTCTTC. It encodes CSVPWGYNEQFF.

This sequence joins TRBV29-1 and TRBJ2-1; 8 bases agree with TRBD1. Trimming cost V 3 bases and J 3 bases; bases outside gene matches: 7. The CDR3 has 15 amino acids. Germline CDR1 reads SQVTM; CDR2 reads ANQGSEA. The CDR3 nucleotides are TGCAGCGTTGAGGAGGGGACAGGCAACTACAATGAGCAGTTCTTC. This codes for CSVEEGTGNYNEQFF.

This clonotype was recorded at least ten times. This rearrangement joins TRBV28 to TRBJ2-1, with 13 bases matching TRBD2. V shed 0 bases, J shed 4 bases, and the junction held 3 bases outside the gene matches. Germline CDR1 reads MDHEN; CDR2 reads SYDVKM. CDR3 length: 17 residues. The CDR3 coding sequence is TGTGCCAGCAGTTTATGGACTAGCGGGGGGACTTACAATGAGCAGTTCTTC. Amino acid sequence: CASSLWTSGGTYNEQFF.

Ten or more counts support this clonotype. The genes are TRBV2 and TRBJ2-3; 8 bases agree with TRBD2. This CDR3 comprises 14 residues. CDR1 and CDR2 from the germline V gene are SNHLY and FYNNEI. Trimming cost V 8 bases and J 1 base; bases outside gene matches: 5. Here the CDR3 DNA reads TGTGCCAGCGGCAGCGGGGGCCGCACAGATACGCAGTATTTT. Translating gives CASGSGGRTDTQYF.

This clonotype was counted ten times or more. CDR3 sequence: CASSIAAGGPGEQFF. CDR3 nucleotides: TGTGCCAGTAGTATTGCAGCGGGGGGACCGGGTGAGCAGTTCTTC. The gene calls are TRBV19 and TRBJ2-1; TRBD2 matches 9 bases. The CDR3 sequence is 15 residues long. After removal of 3 bases from V and 9 bases from J, the junction contained 9 bases not matched to a gene. Germline CDR1 reads LNHDA; CDR2 reads SQIVND (reference sequence).

In this sample, this clonotype turned up many times. The rearrangement links TRBV10-3 to TRBJ2-2, with 8 bases matching TRBD1. V lost 4 bases and J lost 5; bases outside the gene matches: 12. The CDR3 runs 17 residues. Germline values: CDR1 ENHRY, CDR2 SYGVKD. This CDR3 reads CAISGAGQGVKTGELFF. The DNA for the CDR3 is TGTGCCATCAGTGGGGCCGGACAGGGCGTCAAGACCGGGGAGCTGTTTTTT.

This clonotype was counted ten times or more. Germline is not matched at one junction end, which may reflect a read error. The rearrangement joins TRBV28 to TRBJ2-3; possibly TRBD1 or TRBD2 for D (5 bases each). This CDR3 is built from 15 residues. Germline V lookup: CDR1 MDHEN, CDR2 SYDVKM. CDR3 nucleotides: TGTGCCAGCAGTTTGTTCGGGACCAAACTCCCCACGCCGTATTTT. It specifies CASSLFGTKLPTPYF.

This clonotype was counted many times. CDR3 protein: CASSSSGGPKGDTQYF. CDR3 DNA sequence: TGTGCCAGCAGCTCTAGCGGGGGGCCGAAGGGAGATACGCAGTATTTT. The genes are TRBV11-2 and TRBJ2-3, with 11 nucleotides matching TRBD2. The CDR3 is made up of 16 amino acids. CDR1 is SGHAT and CDR2 is FQNNGV in the germline V gene. Trimming took 4 bases from V and 5 from J; bases not matched to a gene: 8.

This clonotype was seen ten or more times. This sequence joins TRBV12-3 or TRBV12-4 and TRBJ1-1, with 9 bases matching TRBD1. The trim removed 11 bases at V and 4 bases at J, leaving 8 bases unmatched. The CDR3 is 13 amino acids. CDR3 DNA: TGTGCCGCCAGAGGACAGGGGCGCACTGAAGCTTTCTTT. Protein: CAARGQGRTEAFF.

This clonotype has a count of ten or more. The chain couples TRBV7-2 to TRBJ1-1, with D possibly matching TRBD1 (5 bases). This CDR3 contains 16 residues. Germline V gene lookup returns CDR1 SGHTA and CDR2 FQGNSA. Between the trimmed V and J ends, which lost 0 bases and 1 base, there was a span of 12 bases. CDR3 coding DNA: TGTGCCAGCAGCTTAGCGAGGGACGGGTGGAACACTGAAGCTTTCTTT. Its protein product is CASSLARDGWNTEAFF.

The chain carries TRBV20-1 and TRBJ2-1; D ambiguous. From germline, CDR1 is DFQATT and CDR2 SNEGSKA (reference sequence). V shed 3 bases and J shed 0 bases, with 6 bases lying between them. The CDR3 extends over 13 amino acids. DNA of the CDR3: TGCAGTGCTAGGCAGAGCTCCTACAATGAGCAGTTCTTC. Translated, it gives CSARQSSYNEQFF.

This clonotype has a count of ten or more. The CDR3 protein is CASSEARQGGTEAFF. The CDR3 DNA is TGTGCCAGCAGTGAAGCAAGACAGGGGGGCACTGAAGCTTTCTTT. The chain uses TRBV6-1 and TRBJ1-1, with TRBD1 matching 9 bases. The germline CDR1 and CDR2 sequences are MNHNS and SASEGT. This CDR3 is 15 amino acids long. V lost 0 bases to trimming and J lost 4 bases; unmatched junction nucleotides: 3.

Many counts were recorded for this clonotype. In DNA form, the CDR3 reads TGTGCCAGTAGCCAAACAGGGGTGAACACTGAAGCTTTCTTT. It encodes CASSQTGVNTEAFF. The chain has TRBV19 and TRBJ1-1, with 7 bases aligning to TRBD1. Germline CDR1 is LNHDA and CDR2 is SQIVND (reference sequence). The CDR3 has 14 residues. V shed 6 bases, J shed 0 bases, and the junction held 4 bases outside the gene matches.

This clonotype was picked up many times. This chain joins TRBV20-1 and TRBJ2-3; D unclear. V shed 3 bases and J shed 2 bases, with 6 bases lying between them. There are 12 residues in the CDR3. Germline V gene sequence: CDR1 DFQATT, CDR2 SNEGSKA (reference sequence). For the CDR3, the DNA is TGCAGTGCTAGCCGTATCACAGATACGCAGTATTTT. It specifies CSASRITDTQYF.

This clonotype was recorded at least ten times. The V call is TRBV7-2, the J call TRBJ1-2; the match to TRBD1 covers 10 bases. The V segment lost 5 bases and the J segment 7 bases; nucleotides outside the gene matches: 13. CDR1 is SGHTA, CDR2 FQGNSA, per germline. CDR3 length: 16 amino acids. For the CDR3, the DNA is TGTGCCAGCAGCAAGCCACCGGGACAGGGGATTGGTGGCTACACCTTC. Its protein is CASSKPPGQGIGGYTF.

The table lists this clonotype with many counts. This chain joins TRBV7-2 and TRBJ2-2, with 14 bases fitting TRBD2. CDR3 size: 16 residues. V lost 1 base to trimming and J lost 6 bases; unmatched junction nucleotides: 1. Germline V lookup: CDR1 SGHTA, CDR2 FQGNSA. CDR3 coding DNA: TGTGCCAGCAGCTTAGGACTAGCGGGGGGGCCCGGGGAGCTGTTTTTT. Protein product: CASSLGLAGGPGELFF.

The rearrangement uses TRBV10-3 and TRBJ1-2, with a possible D match to TRBD1 (5 bases). CDR1 is ENHRY and CDR2 is SYGVKD in the germline V gene. V lost 3 bases to trimming and J lost 2 bases, with 22 bases between them. The CDR3 extends over 18 amino acids. The chain's CDR3 is CAISDRQSQPNSNYGYTF. The CDR3 nucleotides are TGTGCCATCAGTGATAGACAGTCACAACCTAACTCGAACTATGGCTACACCTTC.

There are many counts of this clonotype. The chain couples TRBV20-1 to TRBJ1-4; D possibly corresponds to TRBD1 (6 bases). In germline, CDR1 is DFQATT, CDR2 SNEGSKA (reference sequence). The CDR3 contains 12 residues. Trimming removed 5 bases at V and 3 bases at J, with 7 bases between. CDR3 in amino acids: CSAWTANEKLFF. The DNA for the CDR3 is TGCAGTGCTTGGACAGCTAATGAAAAACTGTTTTTT.

In this sample, this clonotype turned up a few times. This chain uses TRBV14 with TRBJ1-1, with D maybe TRBD1 (6 bases). Trimming pared 1 base from V and 6 bases from J, leaving 9 bases between. CDR3 length: 13 residues. Germline V gene lookup returns CDR1 SGHDN and CDR2 FVKESK. In DNA, the CDR3 is TGTGCCAGCAGCCAAGGAGGGGGGGCTGAAGCTTTCTTT. Translated: CASSQGGGAEAFF.

In regard to this clonotype: A much larger clone lies a single base off, so this may be a read error. The chain uses TRBV7-2 and TRBJ2-2; D perhaps matches TRBD2 (6 bases). Germline V gene lookup returns CDR1 SGHTA and CDR2 FQGNSA. CDR3 size: 15 residues. This chain's CDR3 is CASSSPGGNTGVLFF. The CDR3 region has the DNA TGTGCCAGCAGCTCTCCCGGGGGTAACACCGGGGTGCTGTTTTTT.

This rearrangement joins TRBV6-2 or TRBV6-3 to TRBJ2-5; D is possibly TRBD1 or TRBD2 (7 bases each). Germline V CDR1 and CDR2: MNHEY, SVGEGT. V dropped 2 bases and J dropped 5 bases, with 18 bases sitting between them. CDR3 length: 16 residues. The CDR3 is CASSYPRQGGQETQYF. DNA for the CDR3: TGTGCCAGCAGTTACCCTCGCCAGGGGGGGCAGGAGACCCAGTACTTC.

Only a few counts were recorded for this clonotype. The chain recombines TRBV11-2 with TRBJ1-4; D is possibly TRBD1 (5 bases). The germline gives CDR1 SGHAT, CDR2 FQNNGV. V lost 8 bases and J 8 bases, leaving 12 bases between the germline ends. The CDR3 is 12 amino acids. The CDR3: CASAIGGEKLFF. CDR3 in DNA: TGTGCCAGCGCTATCGGGGGAGAAAAACTGTTTTTT.

Many counts were recorded for this clonotype. This chain links TRBV7-2 with TRBJ1-3, with D hard to call. CDR3 size: 16 residues. The V gene's germline CDR1 is SGHTA and CDR2 FQGNSA. Deletions cut 3 bases from V and 0 bases from J, with 12 bases between. The DNA of the CDR3 is TGTGCCAGCAGCTTCTTCCAGATCAGCTCTGGAAACACCATATATTTT. It translates to CASSFFQISSGNTIYF. The full variable domain, in which reference TRBV7-2 and TRBJ1-3 provide the parts outside the CDR3, is GAGVSQSPSNKVTEKGKDVELRCDPISGHTALYWYRQSLGQGLEFLIYFQGNSAPDKSGLPSDRFSAERTGGSVSTLTIQRTQQEDSAVYLCASSFFQISSGNTIYFGEGSWLTVV.

This clonotype was seen many times. DNA for the CDR3: TGTGCCAGTAGTATCGAGATGAACACTGAAGCTTTCTTT. Its protein product is CASSIEMNTEAFF. The chain joins TRBV19 to TRBJ1-1; D not certain. Per germline, CDR1 LNHDA and CDR2 SQIVND (reference sequence). The CDR3 spans 13 residues. The germline V and J ends were trimmed by 3 bases and 0 bases, with 5 bases remaining between them. Full variable domain (missing parts from reference TRBV19 and TRBJ1-1): DGGITQSPKYLFRKEGQNVTLSCEQNLNHDAMYWYRQDPGQGLRLIYYSQIVNDFQKGDIAEGYSVSREKKESFPLTVTSAQKNPTAFYLCASSIEMNTEAFFGQGTRLTVV.

This clonotype was picked up many times. This rearrangement joins TRBV7-2 to TRBJ2-3; the match to TRBD2 covers 8 bases. CDR3 length: 15 residues. Unmatched junction bases numbered 8, after V lost 3 bases and J lost 6 bases. Per germline, CDR1 SGHTA and CDR2 FQGNSA. The CDR3 sequence: CASSFAGGPPDTQYF. The CDR3 region has the DNA TGTGCCAGCAGCTTTGCGGGGGGACCTCCGGATACGCAGTATTTT. The entire variable domain, with the rest obtained from reference TRBV7-2 and TRBJ2-3, is as follows: GAGVSQSPSNKVTEKGKDVELRCDPISGHTALYWYRQSLGQGLEFLIYFQGNSAPDKSGLPSDRFSAERTGGSVSTLTIQRTQQEDSAVYLCASSFAGGPPDTQYFGPGTRLTVL.

The chain joins TRBV20-1 to TRBJ1-1; D gene uncertain. The germline V and J ends were trimmed by 6 bases and 2 bases, with 16 bases remaining between them. The CDR3 spans 14 residues. The germline V gene encodes CDR1 DFQATT and CDR2 SNEGSKA (reference sequence). CDR3 protein: CSAPALRVNTEAFF. The CDR3 DNA reads TGCAGTGCACCCGCCCTGCGAGTCAACACTGAAGCTTTCTTT.

This clonotype was seen many times. The CDR3 DNA follows: TGTGCCAGCATCCTTAGCGGGGGAACCGGGGAGCTGTTTTTT. Amino acid sequence: CASILSGGTGELFF. The V call is TRBV7-2, the J call TRBJ2-2, with 9 bases identical to TRBD2. V dropped 7 bases and J dropped 5; count of bases not matched to a gene: 5. Germline V gene lookup returns CDR1 SGHTA and CDR2 FQGNSA. This CDR3 spans 14 amino acids.

This clonotype has at least ten counts. The genes are TRBV7-2 and TRBJ2-6; D remains unclear. The CDR3 contains 15 residues. Trimming took off 6 bases at V and 0 bases at J, with 9 bases between the two ends. Germline CDR1 SGHTA, CDR2 FQGNSA. CDR3 in amino acids: CASRGQPSGANVLTF. Written as DNA, the CDR3 is TGTGCCAGCAGAGGGCAGCCCTCTGGGGCCAACGTCCTGACTTTC.